Listed below are T cell receptor beta chains from one sample, sequenced in a study of blood T cell repertoires in COVID-19. Assay used: immunoSEQ multiplex PCR; TCRdb lists only in-frame clones, some missing. The table has approximately 170,000 clones, approximately 86% seen once. Specimen: peripheral blood. These receptors all stem from a man between 65 and 79 years old with acute or convalescent COVID-19. Both conserved end residues are part of each CDR3. The D gene is left open where the match is weak. Clone sizes are given selectively: once, few, many, or a class where the clone is expanded.

cdr3_nt cdr3_aa clone_size d_call j_call v_call
TGTGCCAGCAGCTTACTCCCTGGGGCCAACGTCCTGACTTTC CASSLLPGANVLTF once NA TRBJ2-6 TRBV11-2
TGTGCCAGCAGTTACCTATCAGGGAATTCACCCCTCCACTTT CASSYLSGNSPLHF NA NA TRBJ1-6 TRBV6-5
TGTGCCAGCAGCTTAACAACCTATGGCTACACCTTC CASSLTTYGYTF NA NA TRBJ1-2 TRBV7-9
TGTGCCACACAAGCTACAAGCGGGAGGGCCTCGGCCGGGGAGCTGTTTTTT CATQATSGRASAGELFF few TRBD2 TRBJ2-2 TRBV10-3
TGTGCCAGCAGTCACACTAGCCAGCAGTTCTTC CASSHTSQQFF NA NA TRBJ2-1 TRBV6-2/TRBV6-3
TGTGCCAGCAGACAGGCACCAGAGAATGAGCAGTTCTTC CASRQAPENEQFF NA NA TRBJ2-1 TRBV5-5
TGTGCCAGCAGCCTACAGGGGAGGAGGCTGTACTTC CASSLQGRRLYF NA NA TRBJ2-7 TRBV25-1
TGTGCCAGCAGCCCTCGCCCCTACAGGGGGCGGAACGAGCAGTACTTC CASSPRPYRGRNEQYF once TRBD1 TRBJ2-7 TRBV7-9
TGTGCCACCAGCGAGCCGGGACATGGAAGTGGTACGCAGTATTTT CATSEPGHGSGTQYF NA NA TRBJ2-3 TRBV15
TGCGCCAGCAGGCCAAACACAGGGGGGAATTCACCCCTCCACTTT CASRPNTGGNSPLHF NA TRBD1 TRBJ1-6 TRBV5-1
TGTGCCTCACGACTCTCCTCCTACAATGAGCAGTTCTTC CASRLSSYNEQFF NA NA TRBJ2-1 TRBV30
TGTGCCAGCAGCCTCCGGGGGGTTAATCAGCCCCAGCATTTT CASSLRGVNQPQHF NA NA TRBJ1-5 TRBV27
TGTGCCAGCAGCTTTCGACTAGCGGGCGGGGAGCTGTTTTTT CASSFRLAGGELFF NA TRBD2 TRBJ2-2 TRBV7-2
TGCGCCAGCAGCTTGGTGGGCCAGTACAATGAGCAGTTCTTC CASSLVGQYNEQFF NA NA TRBJ2-1 TRBV5-1